This TCR beta chain emerged from a study of CXCR3-negative and CXCR3-positive naive CD8 T cells (dated by TCRdb to the late 2010s). Study-level background: In total, around 150 million TRB reads were obtained, or roughly 1.5 +/- 0.3 million reads per library. Diversity and physicochemical repertoire analyses were performed on 11 donors pooled from two independent experiments. Naive subsets from about 5 donors and memory cells from 3 donors were included in the TRBV-TRBJ cluster analysis.

Measured from the cysteine to the phenylalanine, the CDR3 is 16 residues long. No DNA has been recorded. Based on the germline V gene (reference sequence), the CDR1 and CDR2 sequences are PRHDT and FYEKMQ. Sequenced on a NextSeq 550. The Human TCR Profiling Kit (MiLaboratory) was used to make UMI-labeled 5' RACE TRB cDNA libraries. cDNA synthesis used the entire amount of extracted RNA, and PCR amplification then used the entire amount of cDNA produced. Libraries were prepared in parallel using an identical number of PCR cycles. The authors' analysis ran thus. With a requirement of at least two reads per UMI, MIGEC and MiXCR extracted about 50,000 +/- 10,000 unique UMI-labeled TRB cDNA molecules per library. On average, each library contained approximately 40,000 +/- 10,000 functional in-frame TRB CDR3 nucleotide clonotypes without stop codons. After downsampling to 5000 UMI-labeled TRB molecules per sample, diversity metrics such as normalized Shannon-Wiener and Chao1 were calculated in VDJtools. Clonotype-size-weighted physicochemical properties of the central five CDR3 residues (interaction energy, strength, volume and Kidera factor 4) were computed in VDJtools. After TCRdb reprocessed the reads, each CDR3 protein sequence was kept as one row, without DNA. The V and J calls and clone size come from TCRdb's table, not from the authors' own analysis. This sample's table contains approximately 47,000 distinct CDR3 sequences. Under 2.5% of the sample is taken by the ten largest.

The paper as a whole reports these results and caveats: Compared with CXCR3-negative naive cells, CXCR3-positive naive cells had TRB CDR3s with higher hydrophobicity (lower Kidera factor 4), lower energy, and higher strength and volume indices. Within the same donor, TRBV-TRBJ usage looked similar between naive CXCR3-negative and CXCR3-positive cells, but memory cells had distinct patterns. Freshly isolated PBMCs were used for most assays because CXCR3 expression partially decreased after cryopreservation. Both naive subsets had comparably high repertoire diversity, while memory CD8+ T cells had much lower repertoire diversity. Because surface CD5, which is linked to self-reactivity in mice, was comparable between the naive subsets, TCR interaction strength was also inferred from TRB CDR3 physicochemical properties.

In the case of this clonotype: Its recognized antigen is unknown.

For each CD8+ T cell subset, flow sorting was done in triplicate, and a few hundred thousand cells per subset went directly into RLT lysis buffer. To keep memory contaminants out, a stringent definition of naive CD8+ T cells was applied: CD45RO-CCR7+CD27+CD95-. Peripheral blood mononuclear cells were isolated from buffy coats by standard density gradient centrifugation. A FACSAria III was used to flow-sort naive CXCR3-negative and CXCR3-positive CD8+ T cells. Total RNA was extracted from sorted cells with an RNeasy Mini Kit. The chain links TRBV13 with TRBJ2-1; TCRdb calls TRBD1, which cannot be checked without DNA. The source of this sequence is a human donor in good health. Some clones in this sample may be carry-over from other donors' samples. Sequencing was done on a sample of naive CXCR3- CD8+ T cells from blood. Per the publication, the cell subset or site label means: CD45RO-CCR7+CD27+CD95- naive CD8+ T cells lacking CXCR3 (TNR3-). The CDR3 protein: CASSLSGQTYNNEQFF.